This entry lists 5 T cell receptor beta chains sequenced from one sample in a study of blood T cells in healthy people across ages. A sample-barcoded 5' primer and a J-beta primer mix were used in a second PCR of roughly 7 to 11 cycles. TCRdb called the 5' RACE reads again in MiXCR, with one record for every CDR3 protein. The data contain about 680,000 distinct CDR3 sequences, 45% to 50% of them seen just once; the ten biggest clones take up 30% to 35%. The sequenced sample was blood. These TCRs come from a woman aged 55-75 years in good health.

This chain links TRBV6-5 with TRBJ2-3, with TRBD2 identical over 8 bases. This CDR3 region has 15 residues. Trimming removed 0 bases from V and 6 bases from J; junction bases left unmatched: 5. CDR1 and CDR2 from the germline V gene are MNHEY and SVGAGI. The DNA of the CDR3 is TGTGCCAGCAGTTACTCGGGGACTAGTGCGGATACGCAGTATTTT. This translates into CASSYSGTSADTQYF.

This clonotype occurred a few times. The chain joins TRBV7-3 to TRBJ1-2; the match to TRBD1 covers 8 bases. V was clipped by 1 base and J by 7 bases; unmatched bases: 5. The CDR3 spans 14 residues. Germline V gives CDR1 SGHTA, CDR2 FQGTGA. For the CDR3, the DNA is TGTGCCAGCAGCTTAAACGGACAGGGCCTTGGCTACACCTTC. It specifies CASSLNGQGLGYTF.

This clonotype came up many times. Since a much larger clone is just one base distant, this may be a read error. This sequence joins TRBV12-3 or TRBV12-4 and TRBJ2-5, with D perhaps TRBD1 or TRBD2 (5 bases each). The J call may be mistaken, given a closer DNA end match to TRBJ2-7. There are 13 residues in the CDR3. DNA of the CDR3: TGTGCCAGCAGTTTATTAGGGACGGCCGAGCAGTACTTC. It codes for CASSLLGTAEQYF.

The J gene is TRBJ2-2, the V gene TRBV3-1; maybe TRBD1 (5 bases). The CDR3 is 16 amino acids. The germline V and J ends were trimmed by 0 bases and 2 bases, with 10 bases remaining between them. CDR1 is LGHDT, CDR2 YNNKEL, per germline (reference sequence). CDR3 amino acids: CASSQDRQPNTGELFF. CDR3 DNA sequence: TGTGCCAGCAGCCAAGATAGACAGCCCAACACCGGGGAGCTGTTTTTT.

The CDR3: CASSTTGNYNSPLHF. The CDR3 region has the DNA TGTGCCAGCAGTACGACAGGGAACTATAATTCACCCCTCCACTTT. The chain is built from TRBV11-2 and TRBJ1-6; 7 bases align to TRBD1. The V segment lost 6 bases and the J segment 3 bases; nucleotides outside the gene matches: 5. Germline V gives CDR1 SGHAT, CDR2 FQNNGV. This CDR3 contains 15 residues.